This T cell receptor (beta chain) was observed in a study of CD8+ T cells in alopecia areata. Looking at the study overall: Severity was scored as percentage of affected scalp area in treated patients. Findings and limits, study-wide: Under tofacitinib, numerous expanded lesional clonotypes remained detectable in scalp and blood.

Treatment in this sample: oral pan-JAK inhibitor, 5-10 mg twice daily. Obtained from alopecia areata patients were lesional scalp punch biopsies along with peripheral blood. Only a few counts were recorded for this clone. As yet, its antigen is unknown. Reverse transcription of extracted RNA yielded cDNA, which provided the sequencing template. Only in-frame clones appear in the TCRdb table, and some are missing; sequencing was by immunoSEQ multiplex PCR. Here the sample spans about 180,000 clones, about 48% being singletons. This TCR was sampled from a human donor with alopecia areata. The material was CD8+ T cells sorted from blood, obtained at week 24, from a patient treated with tofacitinib.

CDR3 DNA sequence: TGCAGCGTTGAACAGAGCTCCTACGAGCAGTACTTC. The encoded protein is CSVEQSSYEQYF. The rearrangement uses TRBV29-1 and TRBJ2-7; D unclear. The CDR3 loop spans 12 amino acids. The ends were cut back, 2 bases at V and 0 bases at J, with 5 bases in the middle. Germline V CDR1 and CDR2: SQVTM, ANQGSEA.